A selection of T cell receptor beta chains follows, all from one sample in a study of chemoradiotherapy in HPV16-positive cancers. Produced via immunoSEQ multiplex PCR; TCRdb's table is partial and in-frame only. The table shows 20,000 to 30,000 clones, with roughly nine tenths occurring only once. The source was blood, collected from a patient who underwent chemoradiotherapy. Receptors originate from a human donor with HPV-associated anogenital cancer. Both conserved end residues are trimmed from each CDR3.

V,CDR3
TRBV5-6,ASSSTLRGAYNEQF
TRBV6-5,AGRVAGGPYNEQF
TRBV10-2,ASSELGGGPDTQY
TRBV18,ASSPLGTDSYEQY
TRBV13,ASSSAMGGRDSPLH
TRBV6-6,ASSYGELSNQPQH
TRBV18,ASSPAGQGVDEAF
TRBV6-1,ASSEAGSNQPQH
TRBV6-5,ASSYSQGPGDTQY
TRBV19,ASSIGATSGGETQY
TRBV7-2,ASSSRTGQETQY
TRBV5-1,ASSLGDFYEQF